The 9 T cell receptor beta chains below all came from one sample that was sequenced in a study of T cells in Graves' hyperthyroidism and ophthalmopathy. RNA transcripts yielded amplified TCR beta CDR3 regions. An initial round of RT-PCR targeting the TCR CDR3 relied on the HTBI primer set. TCRdb itself ran the multiplex PCR reads through MiXCR, one entry per CDR3 protein. The table records about 350,000 distinct CDR3 sequences, 15% to 20% of them present only once. Sequenced material: blood. Receptor source: a woman aged 40 to 49 with Graves' ophthalmopathy.

The table lists this clonotype with many counts. V gene TRBV6-1 combines with J gene TRBJ1-1, with 9 bases that match TRBD1. The CDR3 covers 14 residues. V lost 6 bases, J lost 1 base, and 3 bases stayed unmatched. Per germline, CDR1 MNHNS and CDR2 SASEGT. CDR3 bases: TGTGCCAGCAGCGACAGGGGGACGAACACTGAAGCTTTCTTT. Translating gives CASSDRGTNTEAFF.

This clonotype was picked up many times. V and J are TRBV4-1 and TRBJ1-2, with 8 bases lining up with TRBD1. Trimming removed 1 base from V and 6 bases from J; junction bases left unmatched: 10. The CDR3 extends over 16 amino acids. Germline-derived CDR1 and CDR2 are MGHRA and YSYEKL. CDR3 sequence reads: CASSQATGGSRDGYTF. The DNA of the CDR3 is TGCGCCAGCAGCCAAGCCACAGGGGGATCTCGGGATGGCTACACCTTC.

This clonotype came up a few times. The chain combines TRBV6-2 or TRBV6-3 with TRBJ2-4, with TRBD2 matching over 10 bases. Germline V lookup: CDR1 MNHEY, CDR2 SVGEGT. The CDR3 runs 18 residues. Trimming at V came to 0 bases and at J to 0 bases, leaving 5 bases not matched to a gene. In DNA form, the CDR3 reads TGTGCCAGCAGTTACTCGAAATCTAGCGGGAGAGCCAAAAACATTCAGTACTTC. This codes for CASSYSKSSGRAKNIQYF.

This clonotype was observed at least ten times. The rearrangement uses TRBV28 and TRBJ2-4; tentatively, D is TRBD2 (7 bases). There are 22 residues in the CDR3. Germline values: CDR1 MDHEN, CDR2 SYDVKM. Trimming took off 3 bases at V and 2 bases at J, with 32 bases between the two ends. CDR3 sequence (DNA): TGTGCCAGCAGTTTGGAAGATAAGGGGGGACTAAGGGGGAGTGATTCCAAAAACATTCAGTACTTC. Amino acid sequence: CASSLEDKGGLRGSDSKNIQYF.

The V gene is TRBV28, the J gene TRBJ2-6; a possible D gene is TRBD1 (8 bases). The V end was cut by 6 bases, the J end by 15 bases, with 33 bases between. Germline V gene sequence: CDR1 MDHEN, CDR2 SYDVKM. The CDR3 is 18 amino acids. This CDR3 is CASRALTGDYSGADALTF. CDR3 in DNA: TGTGCCAGCAGAGCTCTGACAGGGGACTACTCTGGGGCCGACGCCCTGACTTTC.

This clonotype was seen many times. A clone one base away is much larger, so this may be a read error. This rearrangement joins TRBV12-3 or TRBV12-4 to TRBJ1-1; D perhaps matches TRBD1 (5 bases). V was pared by 6 bases and J by 3 bases, with 11 bases between. CDR3 length: 13 amino acids. DNA of the CDR3: TGTGCCAGCAGGGCCCTGGGGGACACTGAAGCTTTCTTT. This encodes CASRALGDTEAFF.

This clonotype was seen many times. V and J are TRBV6-5 and TRBJ2-2, with D tentatively TRBD1 (5 bases). This CDR3 spans 14 amino acids. Trimming stripped 8 bases from V and 0 bases from J, with 10 bases between. Germline values: CDR1 MNHEY, CDR2 SVGAGI. The CDR3 coding sequence is TGTGCCAGCGGGGCAGTCGCGAACACCGGGGAGCTGTTTTTT. Translating it yields CASGAVANTGELFF.

This clonotype was seen repeatedly, ten times or more. DNA for the CDR3: TGTGCCAGCAGCTCCCCCTCTGTTGGTTTAGGTGAGACCCAGTACTTC. Protein sequence: CASSSPSVGLGETQYF. The chain combines TRBV7-6 with TRBJ2-5; the D is unclear. V lost 4 bases and J 5 bases, leaving 20 bases between the germline ends. This CDR3 spans 16 amino acids. Germline V gene lookup returns CDR1 SGHVS and CDR2 FNYEAQ.

This clonotype was seen ten or more times. V gene TRBV19 combines with J gene TRBJ1-1; a possible D gene is TRBD1 (5 bases). V was trimmed by 5 bases and J by 6 bases, leaving 16 bases between them. The CDR3 loop spans 14 amino acids. Germline CDR1 LNHDA, CDR2 SQIVND (reference sequence). The chain's CDR3 is CASSQGLGAAEAFF. In DNA, the CDR3 is TGTGCCAGTAGTCAGGGTTTGGGAGCGGCTGAAGCTTTCTTT.